Following are 18 T cell receptor beta chains from one sample sequenced in a study of PD-1 blockade in mismatch repair-deficient tumors. The assay was immunoSEQ multiplex PCR, and TCRdb's table has in-frame clones only and misses some. The data hold 35,000 to 40,000 clones, with 75% to 85% observed a single time. Here the sequenced sample was peripheral blood, taken 4 weeks after starting pembrolizumab. Receptor source: an adult with mismatch repair-deficient cancer.

The chain joins TRBV9 to TRBJ1-3; TRBD1 matches 7 bases. Germline V lookup: CDR1 SGDLS, CDR2 YYNGEE. The trim removed 4 bases at V and 0 bases at J, leaving 7 bases unmatched. The CDR3 is 16 residues long. This CDR3 is CASSPTGQTSGNTIYF. The CDR3 DNA reads as TGTGCCAGCAGCCCCACGGGACAGACCTCTGGAAACACCATATATTTT.

The chain couples TRBV10-2 to TRBJ2-7; D gene unclear. The CDR3 extends over 11 amino acids. CDR1 WSHSY and CDR2 SAAADI come from the germline V gene. Trimming took 7 bases from V and 2 from J, leaving 6 bases between them. The CDR3 DNA reads as TGCGCCAGCAAGGGCACCTACGAGCAGTACTTC. Translation gives CASKGTYEQYF.

V is TRBV21-1 and J is TRBJ1-2; TRBD1, the table's D call, was not compared with the DNA. TRBV21-1 is a listed pseudogene. The CDR3 length is 14 residues. The CDR3 spells CASSKVTQAYGYTF. For the CDR3, the DNA is TGTGCCAGCAGCAAAGTCACACAGGCCTATGGCTACACCTTC.

This chain joins TRBV7-3 and TRBJ2-6, with unresolved D. The V and J ends lost 4 bases and 5 bases respectively, with 21 bases between them. CDR3 length: 18 amino acids. Germline lookup yields CDR1 SGHTA and CDR2 FQGTGA. The CDR3 region is CASSYKLDLQSRANVLTF. The CDR3 DNA reads TGTGCCAGCAGCTATAAGTTAGACTTACAAAGTCGGGCCAACGTCCTGACTTTC.

J is TRBJ2-7 and V is TRBV30; D remains ambiguous. Trimming pared 2 bases from V and 3 bases from J, leaving 5 bases between. Germline CDR1 reads GTSNPN; CDR2 reads SVGIG (reference sequence). The length of the CDR3 is 11 residues. The CDR3 here is CAWSSGYEQYF. CDR3 nucleotide sequence: TGTGCCTGGAGTAGTGGCTACGAGCAGTACTTC.

Only a few counts were recorded for this clone. The gene calls are TRBV28 and TRBJ1-5; possibly TRBD1 for D (6 bases). This CDR3 is 15 amino acids long. V was cut by 4 bases and J by 4 bases, with 14 bases left in between. Germline CDR1 MDHEN, CDR2 SYDVKM. For the CDR3, the DNA is TGTGCCAGCAGTTCACCGAGCAGGGGAAATCAGCCCCAGCATTTT. Its translation is CASSSPSRGNQPQHF.

The chain recombines TRBV28 with TRBJ2-1; possibly TRBD1 for D (6 bases). CDR3 size: 22 residues. Germline loops: CDR1 MDHEN, CDR2 SYDVKM. V was clipped by 6 bases and J by 3 bases, with 36 bases between them. In DNA, the CDR3 is TGTGCCAGCAGCTCCCCCGGTTTTTCTTGGCAGGGGATGTCACCATTCTACAATGAGCAGTTCTTC. Protein product: CASSSPGFSWQGMSPFYNEQFF.

V and J are TRBV13 and TRBJ2-3; TRBD2 agrees at 11 bases. The V gene's germline CDR1 is PRHDT and CDR2 FYEKMQ (reference sequence). Trimming cost V 4 bases and J 1 base; bases outside gene matches: 4. The CDR3 totals 16 residues. This CDR3 is CASSSLLAGGTDTQYF. The DNA of the CDR3 is TGTGCCAGCAGCTCCCTACTAGCGGGAGGCACAGATACGCAGTATTTT.

This chain uses TRBV6-5 with TRBJ1-1, with a possible D match to TRBD1 (6 bases). Germline V gene data show CDR1 as MNHEY and CDR2 as SVGAGI. The CDR3 is 16 amino acids. The germline V and J ends were trimmed by 1 base and 4 bases, with 16 bases remaining between them. The CDR3 sequence is CASSYFAGGDGTEAFF. The CDR3 DNA reads as TGTGCCAGCAGTTACTTCGCCGGGGGCGACGGCACTGAAGCTTTCTTT.

The gene calls are TRBV6-5 and TRBJ2-1; the D is unclear. The germline V gene encodes CDR1 MNHEY and CDR2 SVGAGI. The CDR3 consists of 16 residues. V was shortened by 2 bases and J by 0 bases, with 11 bases between the two germline ends. The chain's CDR3 is CASSYVVSSSYNEQFF. The DNA of the CDR3 is TGTGCCAGCAGTTACGTGGTGTCTAGCTCCTACAATGAGCAGTTCTTC.

V usage is TRBV6-1 and J usage is TRBJ1-3; no clear D gene. Deletions cut 7 bases from V and 4 bases from J, with 11 bases between. Germline assignment: CDR1 MNHNS and CDR2 SASEGT. This CDR3 is 13 amino acids long. CDR3 DNA sequence: TGTGCCAGCACCCGGGAGGCAGGAAACACCATATATTTT. Translating it yields CASTREAGNTIYF.

This chain's CDR3 is CASSDGANQPQHF. CDR3 nucleotides: TGTGCCAGCAGTGACGGGGCAAATCAGCCCCAGCATTTT. V is TRBV6-4 and J is TRBJ1-5, with a possible D match to TRBD1 (5 bases). Germline-derived CDR1 and CDR2 are MRHNA and SNTAGT. This CDR3 has 13 amino acids. V dropped 2 bases and J dropped 4 bases, with 6 bases sitting between them.

The rearrangement links TRBV4-3 to TRBJ1-1; D is uncertain. In germline, CDR1 is LGHNA, CDR2 YSLEER. The CDR3 totals 13 residues. Deletions cut 6 bases from V and 4 bases from J, with 12 bases between. The chain's CDR3 is CASRVGSSTEAFF. The CDR3 DNA is TGCGCCAGCAGGGTGGGGTCGAGCACTGAAGCTTTCTTT.

This clone has only a few counts. The gene calls are TRBV19 and TRBJ2-2; tentative D call: TRBD1 (5 bases). This CDR3 has 14 amino acids. Germline CDR1 LNHDA, CDR2 SQIVND (reference sequence). The V gene lost 6 bases and the J gene lost 0 bases, with 8 bases spanning the gap. CDR3: CASSPQANTGELFF. The CDR3 coding sequence is TGTGCCAGTAGCCCACAGGCGAACACCGGGGAGCTGTTTTTT.

V and J are TRBV28 and TRBJ1-2; weak D call: TRBD1 (6 bases). CDR1 is MDHEN and CDR2 is SYDVKM in the germline V gene. The CDR3 is made up of 14 amino acids. V was cut by 3 bases and J by 6 bases, with 14 bases left in between. As DNA, the CDR3 is TGTGCCAGCAGTTTCCCGGTAGGGGGTCATGGCTACACCTTC. The encoded protein is CASSFPVGGHGYTF.

This chain connects TRBV12-5 to TRBJ2-7; D is possibly TRBD2 (5 bases). The CDR3 is made up of 13 amino acids. Trimming removed 5 bases from V and 2 bases from J, with 10 bases in between. The germline V gene has CDR1 LGHNT and CDR2 FRNRAP. The CDR3 bases are TGTGCTAGTGGTCAGGACGGGACCTACGAGCAGTACTTC. Translated: CASGQDGTYEQYF.

This clone was counted only a few times. The CDR3 nucleotides are TGTGCCAGCAGTTTATTTAGGGCAGGGGGCACCGGGGAGCTGTTTTTT. It translates to CASSLFRAGGTGELFF. This rearrangement joins TRBV28 to TRBJ2-2; 7 bases align to TRBD1. Unmatched junction bases numbered 6, after V lost 1 base and J lost 4 bases. The CDR3 is 16 residues long. Germline CDR1 is MDHEN and CDR2 is SYDVKM. Filled out from reference TRBV28 and TRBJ2-2, the complete variable domain reads DVKVTQSSRYLVKRTGEKVFLECVQDMDHENMFWYRQDPGLGLRLIYFSYDVKMKEKGDIPEGYSVSREKKERFSLILESASTNQTSMYLCASSLFRAGGTGELFFGEGSRLTVL.

This clone was counted once. This chain uses TRBV4-3 with TRBJ2-2; the match to TRBD2 covers 9 bases. V shed 1 base, J shed 6 bases, and the junction held 6 bases outside the gene matches. CDR1 and CDR2 from the germline V gene are LGHNA and YSLEER. This CDR3 spans 16 amino acids. The CDR3 spells CASSQVRAGGPGELFF. In DNA form, the CDR3 reads TGCGCCAGCAGCCAAGTAAGAGCGGGAGGCCCCGGGGAGCTGTTTTTT.